This T cell receptor (beta chain) was observed in a study of blood T cell repertoires in COVID-19. Study in general: The United States, Italy and Spain were the sources of the acute and convalescent COVID-19 samples. PBMCs, B-cell-depleted T cells, or T cells were the source of the cDNA or gDNA that made up the material.

Original handling: Reference gene primer amplification gave estimated nucleated cell counts. Clones were sequenced by immunoSEQ multiplex PCR, and TCRdb holds only the in-frame ones, with some missing. Clone size and the V and J calls come from that table; the DNA yielded D and trimming. The sample carries under 80,000 clones, approximately 80% recorded once. Per the germline V gene, CDR1 is SGHVS and CDR2 is FNYEAQ. The CDR3 has 16 amino acids. The V gene end was trimmed by 5 bases and the J gene end by 4 bases; junction bases not matched to a gene: 8. The sequence derives from an elderly man with active or convalescent COVID-19. V is TRBV7-6 and J is TRBJ2-2, with TRBD1 matching 9 bases. Sequencing was carried out using peripheral blood. The CDR3 DNA sequence: TGTGCCAGCAGCCATACGACAGGGGGTGTCACCGGGGAGCTGTTTTTT. Amino acid sequence: CASSHTTGGVTGELFF.